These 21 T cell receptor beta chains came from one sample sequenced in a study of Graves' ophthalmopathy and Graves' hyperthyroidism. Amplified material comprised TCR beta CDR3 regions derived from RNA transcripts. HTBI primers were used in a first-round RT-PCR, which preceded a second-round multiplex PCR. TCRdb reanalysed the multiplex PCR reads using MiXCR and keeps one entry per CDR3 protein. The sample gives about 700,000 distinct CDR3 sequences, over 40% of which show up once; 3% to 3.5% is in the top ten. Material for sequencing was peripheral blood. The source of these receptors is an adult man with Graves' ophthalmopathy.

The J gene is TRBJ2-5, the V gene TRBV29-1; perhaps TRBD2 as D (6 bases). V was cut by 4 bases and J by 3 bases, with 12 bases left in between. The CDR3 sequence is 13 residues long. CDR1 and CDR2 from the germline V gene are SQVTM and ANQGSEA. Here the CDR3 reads CSVGLVVEETQYF. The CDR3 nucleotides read TGCAGCGTTGGACTAGTGGTAGAAGAGACCCAGTACTTC. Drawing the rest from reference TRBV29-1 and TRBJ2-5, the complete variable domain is SAVISQKPSRDICQRGTSLTIQCQVDSQVTMMFWYRQQPGQSLTLIATANQGSEATYESGFVIDKFPISRPNLTFSTLTVSNMSPEDSSIYLCSVGLVVEETQYFGPGTRLLVL.

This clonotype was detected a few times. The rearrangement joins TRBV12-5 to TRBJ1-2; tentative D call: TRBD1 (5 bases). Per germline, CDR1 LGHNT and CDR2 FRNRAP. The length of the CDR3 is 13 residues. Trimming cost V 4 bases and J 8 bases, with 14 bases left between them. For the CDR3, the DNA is TGTGCTAGTGGTTCGAAGGGGCTATGGGGCTACACCTTC. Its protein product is CASGSKGLWGYTF.

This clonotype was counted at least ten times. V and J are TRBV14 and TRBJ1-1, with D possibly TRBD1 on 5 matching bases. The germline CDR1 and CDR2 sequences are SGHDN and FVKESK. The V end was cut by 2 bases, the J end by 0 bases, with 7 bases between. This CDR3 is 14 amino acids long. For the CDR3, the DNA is TGTGCCAGCAGCCAAATGGGGGTGAACACTGAAGCTTTCTTT. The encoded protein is CASSQMGVNTEAFF.

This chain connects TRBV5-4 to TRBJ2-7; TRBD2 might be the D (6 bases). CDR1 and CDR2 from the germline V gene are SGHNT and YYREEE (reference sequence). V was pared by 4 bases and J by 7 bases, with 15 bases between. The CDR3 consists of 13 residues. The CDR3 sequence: CASSVEGSGEQYF. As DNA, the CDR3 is TGTGCCAGCAGCGTGGAGGGCAGCGGGGAGCAGTACTTC. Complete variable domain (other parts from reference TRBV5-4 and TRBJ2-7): ETGVTQSPTHLIKTRGQQVTLRCSSQSGHNTVSWYQQALGQGPQFIFQYYREEENGRGNFPPRFSGLQFPNYSSELNVNALELDDSALYLCASSVEGSGEQYFGPGTRLTVT.

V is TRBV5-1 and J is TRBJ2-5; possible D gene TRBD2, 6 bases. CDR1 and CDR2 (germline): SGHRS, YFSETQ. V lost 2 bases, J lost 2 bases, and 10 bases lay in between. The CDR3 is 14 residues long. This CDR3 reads CASSFGSLQETQYF. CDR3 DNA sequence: TGCGCCAGCAGCTTCGGGAGTTTACAAGAGACCCAGTACTTC.

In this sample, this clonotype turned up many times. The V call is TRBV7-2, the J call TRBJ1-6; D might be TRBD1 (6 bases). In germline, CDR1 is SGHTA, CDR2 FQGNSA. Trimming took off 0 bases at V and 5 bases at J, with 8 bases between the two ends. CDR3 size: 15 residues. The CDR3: CASSLATGHNSPLHF. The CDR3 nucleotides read TGTGCCAGCAGCTTAGCCACAGGGCATAATTCACCCCTCCACTTT.

For the CDR3, the DNA is TGTGCCATCACAGGGGACAGCGTCCAGAGAAGGACCCAGTACTTC. The encoded protein is CAITGDSVQRRTQYF. The V call is TRBV10-3, the J call TRBJ2-5, with 7 bases fitting TRBD1. The CDR3 is 15 amino acids. The germline V gene has CDR1 ENHRY and CDR2 SYGVKD. Germline trimming cut 7 bases from V and 7 bases from J; bases unmatched to any gene: 15.

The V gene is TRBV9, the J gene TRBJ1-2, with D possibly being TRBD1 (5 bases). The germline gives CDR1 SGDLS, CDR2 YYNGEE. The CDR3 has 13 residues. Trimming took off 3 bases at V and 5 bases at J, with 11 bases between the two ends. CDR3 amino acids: CASSAGTQYGYTF. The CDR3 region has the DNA TGTGCCAGCAGCGCCGGGACGCAGTATGGCTACACCTTC.

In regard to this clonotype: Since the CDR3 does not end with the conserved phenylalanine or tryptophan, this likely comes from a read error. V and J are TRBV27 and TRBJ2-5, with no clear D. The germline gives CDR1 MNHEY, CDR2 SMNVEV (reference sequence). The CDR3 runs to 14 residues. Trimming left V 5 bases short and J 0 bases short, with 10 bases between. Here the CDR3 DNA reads TGTGCCAGCAGTCCTTCTTGGTACCAAGAGACCCAGTACTGC. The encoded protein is CASSPSWYQETQYC.

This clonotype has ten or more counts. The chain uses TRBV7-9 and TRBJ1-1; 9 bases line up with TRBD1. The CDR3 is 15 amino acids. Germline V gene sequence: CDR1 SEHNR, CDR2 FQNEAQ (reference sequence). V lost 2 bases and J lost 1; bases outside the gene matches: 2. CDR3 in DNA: TGTGCCAGCAGCTTATGGGGACAGGGGAACACTGAAGCTTTCTTT. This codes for CASSLWGQGNTEAFF.

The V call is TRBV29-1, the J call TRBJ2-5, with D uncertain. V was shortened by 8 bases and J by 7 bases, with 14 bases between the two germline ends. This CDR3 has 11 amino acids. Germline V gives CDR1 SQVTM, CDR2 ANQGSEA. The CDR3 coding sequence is TGCAGCTTGGTACCCCGAGGGACCCAGTACTTC. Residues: CSLVPRGTQYF.

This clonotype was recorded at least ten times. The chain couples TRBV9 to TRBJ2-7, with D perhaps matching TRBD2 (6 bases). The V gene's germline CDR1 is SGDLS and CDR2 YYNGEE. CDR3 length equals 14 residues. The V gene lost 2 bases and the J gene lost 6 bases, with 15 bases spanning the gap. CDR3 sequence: CASSVGRGGSEQYF. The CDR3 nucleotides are TGTGCCAGCAGCGTCGGTAGGGGAGGTTCCGAGCAGTACTTC.

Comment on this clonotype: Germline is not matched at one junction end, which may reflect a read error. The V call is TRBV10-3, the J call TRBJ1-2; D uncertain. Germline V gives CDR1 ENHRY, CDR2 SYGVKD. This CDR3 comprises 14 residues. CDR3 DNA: TGTGCCAGCAGTCGTTCCGGGCCTGGGGATGGCTACACCTTC. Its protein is CASSRSGPGDGYTF.

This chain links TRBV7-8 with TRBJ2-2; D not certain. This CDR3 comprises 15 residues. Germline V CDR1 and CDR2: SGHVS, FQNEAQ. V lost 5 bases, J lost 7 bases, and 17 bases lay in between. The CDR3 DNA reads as TGTGCCAGCAGCCCATCTGGGGAATCGAGCGGGGAGCTGTTTTTT. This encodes CASSPSGESSGELFF.

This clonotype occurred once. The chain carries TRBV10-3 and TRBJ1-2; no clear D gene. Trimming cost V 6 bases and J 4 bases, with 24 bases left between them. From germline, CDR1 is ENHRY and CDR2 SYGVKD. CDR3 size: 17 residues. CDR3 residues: CAISSRASGQYSYGYTF. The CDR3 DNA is TGTGCCATCAGCTCGAGGGCGTCCGGGCAGTACAGCTATGGCTACACCTTC.

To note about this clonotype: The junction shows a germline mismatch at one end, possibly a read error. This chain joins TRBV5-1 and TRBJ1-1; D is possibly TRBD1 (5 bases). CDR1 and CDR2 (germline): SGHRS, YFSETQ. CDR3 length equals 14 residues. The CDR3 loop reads CASSDDGGNTEAFF. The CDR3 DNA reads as TGTGCCAGCAGCGACGACGGGGGTAATACTGAAGCTTTCTTT.

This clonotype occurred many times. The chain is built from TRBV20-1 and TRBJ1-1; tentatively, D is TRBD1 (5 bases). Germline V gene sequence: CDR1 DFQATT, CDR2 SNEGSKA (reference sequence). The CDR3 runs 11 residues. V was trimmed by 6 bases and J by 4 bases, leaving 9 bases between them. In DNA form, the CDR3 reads TGCAGTGCCACAGGAGGCACTGAAGCTTTCTTT. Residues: CSATGGTEAFF.

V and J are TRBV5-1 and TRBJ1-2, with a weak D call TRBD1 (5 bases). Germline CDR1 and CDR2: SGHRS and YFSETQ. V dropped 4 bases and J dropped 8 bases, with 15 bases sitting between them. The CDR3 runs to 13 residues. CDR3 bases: TGCGCCAGCAGCCTCTTACAGGAATCAGGCTACACCTTC. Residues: CASSLLQESGYTF.

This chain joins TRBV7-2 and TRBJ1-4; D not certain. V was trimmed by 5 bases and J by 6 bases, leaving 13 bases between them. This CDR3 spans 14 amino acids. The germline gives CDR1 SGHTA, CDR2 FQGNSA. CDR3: CASSPSGVDEKLFF. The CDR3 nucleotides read TGTGCCAGCAGCCCTAGCGGGGTGGATGAAAAACTGTTTTTT.

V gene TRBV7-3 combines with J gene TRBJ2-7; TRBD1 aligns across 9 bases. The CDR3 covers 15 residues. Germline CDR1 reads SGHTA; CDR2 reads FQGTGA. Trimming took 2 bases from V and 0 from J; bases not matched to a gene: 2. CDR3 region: CASSLGTGHSYEQYF. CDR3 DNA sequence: TGTGCCAGCAGCTTAGGGACAGGGCACTCCTACGAGCAGTACTTC.

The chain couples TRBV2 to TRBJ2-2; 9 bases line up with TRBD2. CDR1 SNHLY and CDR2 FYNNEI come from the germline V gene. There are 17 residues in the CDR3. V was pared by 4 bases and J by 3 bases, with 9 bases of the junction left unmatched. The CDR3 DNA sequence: TGTGCCAGCAGTGTGAGGGAGACTAGCGGCTACACCGGGGAGCTGTTTTTT. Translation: CASSVRETSGYTGELFF. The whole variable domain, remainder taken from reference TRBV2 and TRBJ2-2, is EPEVTQTPSHQVTQMGQEVILRCVPISNHLYFYWYRQILGQKVEFLVSFYNNEISEKSEIFDDQFSVERPDGSNFTLKIRSTKLEDSAMYFCASSVRETSGYTGELFFGEGSRLTVL.